This T cell receptor (beta chain) was obtained from a study of T cell responses to AZD1222 COVID-19 vaccine. Points from the study as a whole: Rises in breadth and depth of Spike-specific TCRs came after two AZD1222 doses. The sample set comprised mostly white British donors with more females, and clonal diversity was possibly underestimated.

As to this clone: Its target is not known.

Profiling relied on immunoSEQ multiplex PCR, and the TCRdb table lists in-frame clones only, not all of them. The sample yields approximately 100,000 clones, about 88% seen once. The CDR3 extends over 15 amino acids. Looked up from germline, CDR1 is LNHNV and CDR2 is YYDKDF (reference sequence). Trimming took off 0 bases at V and 5 bases at J, with 14 bases between the two ends. This TCR derives from an adult in good health. This sequence joins TRBV15 and TRBJ2-7; D perhaps matches TRBD2 (5 bases). The sequencing used peripheral blood, collected on day 0 of AZD1222 vaccination. In DNA, the CDR3 is TGTGCCACCAGCAGAGAAACGTGGGTCGGGAACGAGCAGTACTTC. It codes for CATSRETWVGNEQYF.